The following is a T cell receptor beta chain sequence with its context. Its antigen is unidentified. This entry is derived from a study of a mutant IDH1 vaccine in newly diagnosed glioma. Turning to the study itself: Beginning 4-6 weeks after radiotherapy alone, or with temozolomide cycles, vaccination took place. Patients had received radiotherapy, temozolomide, or both previously, most receiving both.

The CDR3 spans 13 residues. Germline V gene data show CDR1 as MNHNS and CDR2 as SASEGT. The ends were cut back, 4 bases at V and 4 bases at J, with 8 bases in the middle. The time point was: week 47, end of study. Vaccination used 300 ug of mutant IDH1 20-mer peptide per dose, with topical imiquimod. Eight vaccinations were given in weeks 1, 3, 5, 7, 11, 15, 19 and 23. The donors had new WHO grade 3 or 4 astrocytomas; these were IDH1-mutant and ATRX-lost. Produced via immunoSEQ multiplex PCR; TCRdb's table is partial and in-frame only. The sample lists approximately 58,000 clones, 83% occurring once. The chain employs TRBV6-1 and TRBJ1-5, with D uncertain. The sequence was obtained from a young man with glioma. Sequences were derived from PBMCs, sampled from a glioma patient whose treatment included an IDH1 peptide vaccine. In nucleotides, the CDR3 is TGTGCCAGCAGTGTCAATCGGAATCAGCCCCAGCATTTT. Translating gives CASSVNRNQPQHF.